This T cell receptor beta chain was identified in a study of cytomegalovirus exposure and HLA in healthy donors. A multiplex PCR was run with 60 Vbeta primers and 13 Jbeta primers. Generated by immunoSEQ multiplex PCR, the TCRdb table keeps only in-frame clones and is missing some. Here the sample spans roughly 280,000 clones, roughly two thirds being singletons. Sequenced sample: PBMCs. The sequence was obtained from a female donor in good health and CMV-seronegative.

The CDR3 DNA reads as TGTGCCTGGAGTGTAGGGACTAGTCCCTACGAGCAGTACTTC. The encoded protein is CAWSVGTSPYEQYF. The chain combines TRBV30 with TRBJ2-7, with 8 bases matching TRBD2. With 0 bases clipped from V and 2 bases from J, the junction kept 3 bases outside the gene matches. The CDR3 loop spans 14 amino acids. The V gene's germline CDR1 is GTSNPN and CDR2 SVGIG (reference sequence).